This T cell receptor beta chain was retrieved from a study of blood T cell repertoires in COVID-19. The CDR3 spans 14 residues. Germline trimming cut 7 bases from V and 2 bases from J; bases unmatched to any gene: 5. Germline values: CDR1 MNHEY, CDR2 SVGAGI. Profiling relied on immunoSEQ multiplex PCR, and the TCRdb table lists in-frame clones only, not all of them. In the table there are about 100,000 clones, about nine tenths of which are singletons. The clonotype was recovered from a young man with acute or convalescent COVID-19. The sequenced material came from peripheral blood. This chain joins TRBV6-5 and TRBJ1-3, with 7 positions matching TRBD1. The DNA for the CDR3 is TGTGCCAGCAAGCCCGGGACAGCTGGAAACACCATATATTTT. It encodes CASKPGTAGNTIYF.